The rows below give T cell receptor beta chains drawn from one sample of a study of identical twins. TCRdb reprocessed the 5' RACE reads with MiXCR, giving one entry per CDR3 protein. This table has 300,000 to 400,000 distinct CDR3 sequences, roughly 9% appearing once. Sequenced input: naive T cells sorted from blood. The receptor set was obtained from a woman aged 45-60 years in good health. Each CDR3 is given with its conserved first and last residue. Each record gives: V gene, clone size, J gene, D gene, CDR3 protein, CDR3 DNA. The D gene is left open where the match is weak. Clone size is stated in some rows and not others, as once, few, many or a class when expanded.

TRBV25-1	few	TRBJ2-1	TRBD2	CASRGRAGGGYNEQFF	TGTGCCAGCAGAGGGAGAGCGGGAGGGGGCTACAATGAGCAGTTCTTC
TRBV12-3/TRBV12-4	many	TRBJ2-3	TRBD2	CASSLLAASTDTQYF	TGTGCCAGCAGTTTACTAGCGGCTAGCACAGATACGCAGTATTTT
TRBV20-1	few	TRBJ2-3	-	CSAPGPNTDTQYF	TGCAGTGCCCCGGGACCCAACACAGATACGCAGTATTTT
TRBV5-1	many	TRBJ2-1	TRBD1	CASSPEGTGHNEQFF	TGCGCCAGCAGCCCGGAAGGGACAGGCCACAATGAGCAGTTCTTC
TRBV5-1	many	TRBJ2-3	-	CASSLVRVGGADTQYF	TGCGCCAGCAGCTTGGTTCGAGTCGGTGGCGCAGATACGCAGTATTTT
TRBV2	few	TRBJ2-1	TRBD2	CASSSGVNEQFF	TGTGCCAGCAGCAGCGGGGTAAATGAGCAGTTCTTC
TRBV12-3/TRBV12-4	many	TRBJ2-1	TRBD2	CASSPTGLAYEQFF	TGTGCCAGCAGTCCAACAGGACTAGCCTATGAGCAGTTCTTC
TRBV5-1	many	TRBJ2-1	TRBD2	CASQAGGNEQFF	TGCGCCAGCCAAGCGGGAGGGAATGAGCAGTTCTTC
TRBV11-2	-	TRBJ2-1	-	CASTGHGLANEQFF	TGTGCCAGCACCGGCCACGGACTTGCTAATGAGCAGTTCTTC
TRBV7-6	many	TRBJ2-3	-	CASSLGGTSRGEDTQYF	TGTGCCAGCAGCTTAGGGGGAACTAGCCGTGGGGAAGATACGCAGTATTTT
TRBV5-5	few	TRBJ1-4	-	CASSLGFATNEKLFF	TGTGCCAGCAGCTTGGGTTTTGCAACTAATGAAAAACTGTTTTTT
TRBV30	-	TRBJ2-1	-	CASGQTKRGSEQFF	TGTGCCTCCGGACAGACAAAAAGAGGTAGTGAGCAGTTCTTC